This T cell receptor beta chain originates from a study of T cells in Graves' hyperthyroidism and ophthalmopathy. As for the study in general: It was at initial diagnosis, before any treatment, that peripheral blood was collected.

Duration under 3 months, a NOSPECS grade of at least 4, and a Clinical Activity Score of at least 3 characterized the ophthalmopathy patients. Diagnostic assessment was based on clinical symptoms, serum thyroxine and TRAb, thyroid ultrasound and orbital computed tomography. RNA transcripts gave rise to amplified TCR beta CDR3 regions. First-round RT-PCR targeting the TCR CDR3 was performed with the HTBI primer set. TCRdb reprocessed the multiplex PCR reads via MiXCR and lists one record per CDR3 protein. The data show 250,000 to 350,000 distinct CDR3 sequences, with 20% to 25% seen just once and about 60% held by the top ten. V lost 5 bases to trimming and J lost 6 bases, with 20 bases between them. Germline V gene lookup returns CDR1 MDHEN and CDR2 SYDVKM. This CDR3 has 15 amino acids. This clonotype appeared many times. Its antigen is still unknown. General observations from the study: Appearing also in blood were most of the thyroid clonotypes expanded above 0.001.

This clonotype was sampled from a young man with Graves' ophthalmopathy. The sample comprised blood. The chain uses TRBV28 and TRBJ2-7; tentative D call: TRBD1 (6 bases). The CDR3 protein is CASSHGATGSGEQYF. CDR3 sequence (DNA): TGTGCCAGCAGTCATGGGGCCACAGGGTCCGGCGAGCAGTACTTC.